This passage covers 20 T cell receptor beta chains from one sample sequenced in a study of Ad26.COV2.S vaccination and SARS-CoV-2 variants (TCRdb year 2021). The treatment or condition label for this specimen denotes: around 19 received Ad26.COV2.S at low or high dose, single or two shots; about 5 received placebo; per-sample allocation not given. For vaccine and placebo recipients, repertoires were sequenced using samples collected on day 63 after the first injection. Library creation used the immunoSEQ multiplex PCR assay. TCRdb carries this immuneACCESS record with in-frame sequences only. Its versions omit some clonotypes, under half of them owing to an unresolved V gene in the studies checked, with the rest unexplained. The sample data list around 320,000 clones, and roughly 84% of these were observed just once. Around 3.6% of the sample rests with the top ten. The sequencing here drew on peripheral blood, taken in a trial of Ad26.COV2.S vaccine versus placebo. All receptors come from a person between 18 and 65 years old who received the Ad26.COV2.S COVID-19 vaccine or a placebo.

This chain connects TRBV5-1 to TRBJ1-1; 7 bases fit TRBD1. CDR1 SGHRS and CDR2 YFSETQ come from the germline V gene. J gave up 4 bases and V 4 bases, and 7 bases lay outside the gene matches. This CDR3 is 14 amino acids long. The CDR3 is CASSRDREVTEAFF. The CDR3 nucleotides are TGCGCCAGCAGCCGAGACAGGGAGGTCACTGAAGCTTTCTTT.

The gene calls are TRBV12-5 and TRBJ2-4, with 14 nucleotides matching TRBD2. The trim removed 5 bases at V and 0 bases at J, leaving 9 bases unmatched. Germline V gene lookup returns CDR1 LGHNT and CDR2 FRNRAP. The CDR3 extends over 19 amino acids. The CDR3, as DNA: TGTGCTAGTGGTGTCGGACTAGCGGGGGGATTTTTAGCCAAAAACATTCAGTACTTC. This sequence encodes CASGVGLAGGFLAKNIQYF.

This rearrangement joins TRBV19 to TRBJ2-5, with TRBD2 as a possible D gene (5 bases). Per the germline V gene, CDR1 is LNHDA and CDR2 is SQIVND (reference sequence). The CDR3 runs 12 residues. Trimming took off 4 bases at V and 4 bases at J, with 7 bases between the two ends. CDR3 in amino acids: CASSTRGETQYF. The CDR3 nucleotides are TGTGCCAGTAGTACCCGGGGAGAGACCCAGTACTTC.

Worth noting for this clone: The same CDR3 arises from other DNA sequences in this sample as well. The gene calls are TRBV9 and TRBJ1-5; D gene unclear. Between the trimmed V and J ends, which lost 0 bases and 2 bases, there was a span of 6 bases. This CDR3 contains 14 residues. Germline loops: CDR1 SGDLS, CDR2 YYNGEE. CDR3 sequence: CASSVGGGNQPQHF. CDR3 coding DNA: TGTGCCAGCAGCGTAGGTGGCGGCAATCAGCCCCAGCATTTT.

In this sample, this clone turned up many times. The chain combines TRBV5-6 with TRBJ1-6; no definite D call. The ends were cut back, 1 base at V and 8 bases at J, with 13 bases in the middle. Germline loops: CDR1 SGHDT, CDR2 YYEEEE. This CDR3 has 15 residues. The CDR3 reads CASSLSGKMYSPLHF. The CDR3 DNA is TGTGCCAGCAGCTTGTCCGGCAAGATGTATTCACCCCTCCACTTT.

About this clone: This CDR3 is also generated by other DNA sequences in the sample. This sequence joins TRBV12-3 or TRBV12-4 and TRBJ1-5, with D possibly TRBD1 on 5 matching bases. This CDR3 region has 13 residues. Deletions cut 3 bases from V and 4 bases from J, with 7 bases between. The CDR3 sequence is CASSFDSNQPQHF. The CDR3 bases are TGTGCCAGCAGTTTCGACAGTAATCAGCCCCAGCATTTT.

The J gene is TRBJ2-1, the V gene TRBV9, with D tentatively TRBD1 or TRBD2 (5 bases each). The CDR3 consists of 15 residues. Germline V gives CDR1 SGDLS, CDR2 YYNGEE. With 2 bases removed from V and 1 base from J, the gap between germline ends came to 10 bases. DNA of the CDR3: TGTGCCAGCAGCGTTGGGACCAGGTCCTACAATGAGCAGTTCTTC. Protein product: CASSVGTRSYNEQFF.

The V call is TRBV4-3, the J call TRBJ2-1; 8 bases are a match to TRBD2. The CDR3 covers 18 residues. CDR1 LGHNA and CDR2 YSLEER come from the germline V gene. Losses at the gene ends were 0 bases for V and 2 bases for J; bases not matched to a gene: 9. The DNA for the CDR3 is TGCGCCAGCAGCCAAGACCGGGGGGGAACAGGGCCCTACAATGAGCAGTTCTTC. Protein: CASSQDRGGTGPYNEQFF.

The chain is built from TRBV27 and TRBJ2-7, with 7 bases matching TRBD1. Trimming took 9 bases from V and 3 from J; bases not matched to a gene: 5. From germline, CDR1 is MNHEY and CDR2 SMNVEV (reference sequence). The CDR3 has 12 residues. CDR3 nucleotides: TGTGCCAGTTCCCGGACAGGCTACGAGCAGTACTTC. Its translation: CASSRTGYEQYF.

This sequence joins TRBV6-5 and TRBJ2-2, with D possibly matching TRBD1 (5 bases). Trimming removed 0 bases from V and 7 bases from J, with 15 bases in between. Germline V gives CDR1 MNHEY, CDR2 SVGAGI. The CDR3 has 16 amino acids. The CDR3 is CASSYSSDRSRGELFF. The CDR3 DNA sequence: TGTGCCAGCAGTTACTCGAGCGACAGAAGTCGCGGGGAGCTGTTTTTT.

This clone was detected once. V usage is TRBV2 and J usage is TRBJ1-1, with no clear D. The CDR3 length is 13 residues. V was pared by 3 bases and J by 0 bases, with 5 bases between. Per germline, CDR1 SNHLY and CDR2 FYNNEI. The CDR3 reads CASSDIMNTEAFF. In DNA, the CDR3 is TGTGCCAGCAGTGATATCATGAACACTGAAGCTTTCTTT.

Only a few counts were recorded for this clone. The rearrangement links TRBV5-6 to TRBJ1-2; maybe TRBD1 (6 bases). The CDR3 totals 15 residues. Trimming shortened V by 4 bases and J by 5 bases, and 18 bases separated the two germline ends. Germline assignment: CDR1 SGHDT and CDR2 YYEEEE. The CDR3 is CASSIGTQPLYGYTF. For the CDR3, the DNA is TGTGCCAGCAGCATCGGGACACAACCGTTATATGGCTACACCTTC.

This clone showed up just a few times. The chain combines TRBV6-5 with TRBJ1-2; D perhaps matches TRBD1 (5 bases). Germline CDR1 and CDR2: MNHEY and SVGAGI. The ends were cut back, 5 bases at V and 5 bases at J, with 18 bases in the middle. This CDR3 is built from 15 residues. The CDR3 sequence: CASSPSPGEAYGYTF. The CDR3 region has the DNA TGTGCCAGCAGTCCAAGTCCGGGGGAAGCATATGGCTACACCTTC.

This clone has only one observation. The gene calls are TRBV5-1 and TRBJ1-3; D is perhaps TRBD1 (5 bases). The CDR3 totals 17 residues. V lost 4 bases, J lost 2 bases, and 19 bases lay in between. Germline CDR1 SGHRS, CDR2 YFSETQ. The CDR3 region has the DNA TGCGCCAGCAGCCCGGGGGGGATTCTGGGACCTGGAAACACCATATATTTT. Amino acids: CASSPGGILGPGNTIYF.

The rearrangement uses TRBV13 and TRBJ2-7; 8 nucleotides line up with TRBD2. In germline, CDR1 is PRHDT, CDR2 FYEKMQ (reference sequence). After removal of 2 bases from V and 6 bases from J, the junction contained 12 bases not matched to a gene. This CDR3 is 16 amino acids long. The CDR3 protein is CASSLLAGGPLGEQYF. CDR3 DNA: TGTGCCAGCAGCTTACTGGCGGGGGGTCCTTTGGGCGAGCAGTACTTC.

This clone was observed a single time. V usage is TRBV4-1 and J usage is TRBJ2-7; D gene uncertain. The germline V gene has CDR1 MGHRA and CDR2 YSYEKL. V dropped 2 bases and J dropped 4 bases, with 12 bases sitting between them. This CDR3 region has 14 residues. The CDR3 here is CASSQKSVGYEQYF. As DNA, the CDR3 is TGCGCCAGCAGCCAAAAAAGCGTGGGGTACGAGCAGTACTTC.

This clone was detected only once. The chain is built from TRBV4-2 and TRBJ1-1; TRBD1 matches 7 bases. This CDR3 has 13 residues. V lost 1 base and J lost 7; bases outside the gene matches: 3. The V gene's germline CDR1 is LGHNA and CDR2 YNFKEQ. The CDR3 DNA follows: TGTGCCAGCAGCCAAGGCGACAGGGTTGAAGCTTTCTTT. It translates to CASSQGDRVEAFF.

The table lists this clone with a count of one. Germline and junction disagree at one end, which may indicate a read error. This sequence joins TRBV10-3 and TRBJ2-7, with 9 bases identical to TRBD1. The CDR3 consists of 19 residues. Germline CDR1 is ENHRY and CDR2 is SYGVKD. CDR3 protein: CVISEKIISGTGISYEQYF. The CDR3 nucleotides read TGTGTCATCAGCGAGAAGATAATCAGCGGGACAGGGATATCCTACGAGCAGTACTTC.

The chain joins TRBV12-3 or TRBV12-4 to TRBJ1-1; D is undetermined. The CDR3 runs to 12 residues. The V end lost 6 bases, the J end lost 7 bases, and 12 bases lay between the germline ends. The CDR3 protein is CASRAGDIEAFF. CDR3 nucleotide sequence: TGTGCCAGCAGGGCCGGGGATATTGAAGCTTTCTTT.

V gene TRBV7-2 combines with J gene TRBJ2-5; 10 nucleotides match TRBD2. The V segment lost 3 bases and the J segment 4 bases; nucleotides outside the gene matches: 11. The germline CDR1 and CDR2 sequences are SGHTA and FQGNSA. The CDR3 runs to 17 residues. CDR3 loop: CASSLGIAGGSRETQYF. In DNA, the CDR3 is TGTGCCAGCAGCTTGGGGATAGCGGGGGGTTCCCGAGAGACCCAGTACTTC.